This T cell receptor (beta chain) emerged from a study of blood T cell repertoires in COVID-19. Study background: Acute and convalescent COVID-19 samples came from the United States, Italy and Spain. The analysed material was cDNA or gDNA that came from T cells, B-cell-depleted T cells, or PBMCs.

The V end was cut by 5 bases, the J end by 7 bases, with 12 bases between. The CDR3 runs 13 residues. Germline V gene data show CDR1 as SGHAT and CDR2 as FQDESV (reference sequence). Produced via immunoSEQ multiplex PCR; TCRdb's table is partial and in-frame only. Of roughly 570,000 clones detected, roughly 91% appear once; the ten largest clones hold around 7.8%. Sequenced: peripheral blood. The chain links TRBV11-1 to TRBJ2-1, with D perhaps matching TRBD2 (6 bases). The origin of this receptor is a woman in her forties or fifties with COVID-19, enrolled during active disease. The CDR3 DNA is TGTGCCAGCAGCCCTTCCGGGGGTAATGAGCAGTTCTTC. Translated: CASSPSGGNEQFF.